This is a list of T cell receptor beta chains from one sample in a study of blood T cell repertoires in COVID-19. Only in-frame clones appear in the TCRdb table, and some are missing; sequencing was by immunoSEQ multiplex PCR. The sample lists a few hundred thousand clones, roughly 80% occurring once. Sequenced input: peripheral blood. The receptors stem from a woman older than 75 with acute or convalescent COVID-19. CDR3s include the opening cysteine and the closing phenylalanine or tryptophan. D genes are given only for firm matches.

V,J,D,CDR3
TRBV19,TRBJ1-1,TRBD1,CASSVGTGAINTEAFF
TRBV14,TRBJ1-6,TRBD1,CASSPRDRLSYNSPLHF
TRBV27,TRBJ2-1,TRBD2,CASSFPSGSGNEQFF
TRBV5-1,TRBJ1-3,TRBD1,CASSFDRDAGNTIYF
TRBV19,TRBJ1-1,NA,CASSIGPGYTEAFF
TRBV6-5,TRBJ2-3,NA,CASSSTGSNTDTQYF
TRBV27,TRBJ1-1,TRBD1,CASRGTGNTEAFF
TRBV7-2,TRBJ1-5,NA,CASSFGQYNQPQHF
TRBV7-2,TRBJ2-2,NA,CASSSARNTGELFF
TRBV19,TRBJ1-2,TRBD1,CASSISQGVRNYGYTF
TRBV7-2,TRBJ2-7,NA,CASSSGQLSYEQYF
TRBV29-1,TRBJ2-2,TRBD1,CSVGQDRVAGELFF
TRBV6-2/TRBV6-3,TRBJ1-5,TRBD1,CASSRGTGWPQHF
TRBV4-3,TRBJ1-4,NA,CASSQDRMDSGEKLFF
TRBV5-1,TRBJ2-1,NA,CASSAVGGGGNEQFF
TRBV2,TRBJ1-1,NA,CASSVSTGTEAFF
TRBV4-1,TRBJ2-2,TRBD2,CASSQVEAGPPGELFF
TRBV6-5,TRBJ1-6,TRBD1,CASSGDRGVSPLHF
TRBV6-5,TRBJ2-5,TRBD2,CASSYSNGGGETQYF
TRBV21-1,TRBJ1-1,NA,CASRGRPPGTEAFF
TRBV19,TRBJ1-4,TRBD1,CASSIWGDSLATNEKLFF
TRBV11-1,TRBJ2-7,NA,CASSQPDGNEQYF
TRBV11-3,TRBJ2-6,NA,CASSSWTGNSGANVLTF
TRBV27,TRBJ1-2,TRBD1,CASSLSRQGAGYTF
TRBV10-3,TRBJ1-4,NA,CAIRDGQNEKLFF
TRBV6-2/TRBV6-3,TRBJ2-1,NA,CASSLIDEQFF
TRBV5-4,TRBJ1-2,TRBD1,CASSLGDRVYGYTF
TRBV19,TRBJ1-5,TRBD1,CASIGGTVTLWGNQPQHF
TRBV11-3,TRBJ2-3,NA,CASSSRQTDTQYF
TRBV2,TRBJ1-2,TRBD1,CASSERTGYGYTF
TRBV27,TRBJ2-7,NA,CASSSQGYEQYF
TRBV3-1/TRBV3-2,TRBJ1-1,NA,CASSHGVNTEAFF
TRBV4-1,TRBJ1-5,NA,CASSQEVGQGSNQPQHF
TRBV6-5,TRBJ1-5,NA,CASSFGGIGGNQPQHF
TRBV6-5,TRBJ2-1,TRBD2,CASSYGGSAYNEQFF
TRBV5-1,TRBJ1-6,NA,CASSREYNSPLHF
TRBV11-2,TRBJ2-7,NA,CASSLNPDRGLGEQYF